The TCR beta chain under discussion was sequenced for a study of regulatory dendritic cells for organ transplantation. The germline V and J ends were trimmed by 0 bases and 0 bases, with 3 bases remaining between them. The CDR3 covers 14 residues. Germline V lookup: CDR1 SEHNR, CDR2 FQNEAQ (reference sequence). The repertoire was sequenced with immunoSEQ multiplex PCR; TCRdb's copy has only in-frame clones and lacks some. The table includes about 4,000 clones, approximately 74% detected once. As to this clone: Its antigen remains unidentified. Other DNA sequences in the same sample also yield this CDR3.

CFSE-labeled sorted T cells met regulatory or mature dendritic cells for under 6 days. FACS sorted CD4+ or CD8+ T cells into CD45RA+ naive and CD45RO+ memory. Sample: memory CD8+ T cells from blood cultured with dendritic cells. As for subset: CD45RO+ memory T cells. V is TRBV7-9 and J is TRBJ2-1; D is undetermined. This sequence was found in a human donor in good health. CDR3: CASSLAGSYNEQFF. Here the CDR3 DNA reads TGTGCCAGCAGCTTAGCGGGCTCCTACAATGAGCAGTTCTTC.